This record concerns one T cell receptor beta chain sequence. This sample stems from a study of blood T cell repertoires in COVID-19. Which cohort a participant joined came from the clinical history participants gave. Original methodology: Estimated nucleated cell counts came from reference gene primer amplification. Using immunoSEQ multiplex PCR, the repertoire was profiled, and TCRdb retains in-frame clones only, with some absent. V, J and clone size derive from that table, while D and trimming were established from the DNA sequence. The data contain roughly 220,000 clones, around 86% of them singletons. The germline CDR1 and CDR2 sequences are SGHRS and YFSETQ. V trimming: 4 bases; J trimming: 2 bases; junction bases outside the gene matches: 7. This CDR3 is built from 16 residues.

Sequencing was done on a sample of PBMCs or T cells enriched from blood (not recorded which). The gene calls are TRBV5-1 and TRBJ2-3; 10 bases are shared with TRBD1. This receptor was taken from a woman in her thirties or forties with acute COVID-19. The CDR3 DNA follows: TGCGCCAGCAGCCTCCGACAGGGGGCGACCACAGATACGCAGTATTTT. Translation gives CASSLRQGATTDTQYF. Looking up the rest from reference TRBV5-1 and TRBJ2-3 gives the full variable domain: KAGVTQTPRYLIKTRGQQVTLSCSPISGHRSVSWYQQTPGQGLQFLFEYFSETQRNKGNFPGRFSGRQFSNSRSEMNVSTLELGDSALYLCASSLRQGATTDTQYFGPGTRLTVL.